The clone carrying this T cell receptor (beta chain) came up many times. What it binds is not known. These data come from a study of T cell repertoires in cytomegalovirus infection. Background on the study: The public TCR beta signatures pointed to both CMV infection and matching HLA type. Overall study findings and caveats: Identification of carriers of CMV plus the relevant HLA was achieved through cumulative public TCR beta family frequency. HLA-C-restricted CMV-specific TCR beta clonotypes were dominant in the ex vivo response.

The CDR3 totals 16 residues. CDR1 is DFQATT and CDR2 is SNEGSKA in the germline V gene (reference sequence). With V trimmed by 4 bases and J by 1 base, 11 bases remained unmatched. TCRdb reanalysed the reads using MiXCR and keeps one entry per CDR3 protein. The sample holds about 300,000 distinct CDR3 sequences, 9.6% seen once. What was sequenced was PBMCs. The V call is TRBV20-1, the J call TRBJ2-3; TRBD1 aligns across 7 bases. The TCR originated in a human donor in good health (CMV status not recorded). Some clones in this sample may be carry-over from other donors' samples. The chain's CDR3 is CSATLRQGVGTDTQYF. The CDR3 DNA reads as TGCAGTGCTACCCTCCGACAGGGTGTGGGCACAGATACGCAGTATTTT.